A selection of T cell receptor beta chains follows, all from one sample in a study of response to subunit inactivated influenza vaccine. TCRdb re-derived calls from the RT-PCR reads in MiXCR, one entry per CDR3 protein. The sample has 700,000 to 800,000 distinct CDR3 sequences, approximately 17% seen once. Specimen: PBMCs from blood, collected roughly 5 days after vaccination. These receptor sequences come from a middle-aged man who received an inactivated influenza vaccine. Each CDR3 is given with its conserved first and last residue. D genes are given only for firm matches. Where a row states a size, it is once, few, many or the class of an expanded clone; other rows omit it.

len: 12
abundance: few
v_gene: TRBV5-1
d_gene: TRBD2
j_gene: TRBJ2-5
CDR3aa: CASAGEGKTQYF
CDR3nt: TGCGCCAGCGCTGGGGAGGGAAAGACCCAGTACTTC

len: 16
abundance: many
v_gene: TRBV7-2
d_gene: TRBD2
j_gene: TRBJ2-7
CDR3aa: CASSLGIAGGQYEQYF
CDR3nt: TGTGCCAGCAGCTTAGGTATAGCGGGAGGGCAATACGAGCAGTACTTC

len: 17
abundance: few
v_gene: TRBV3-1
d_gene: TRBD2
j_gene: TRBJ2-1
CDR3aa: CASSRSWSSGRPNEQFF
CDR3nt: TGTGCCAGCAGCCGGTCTTGGTCTAGCGGGAGGCCCAATGAGCAGTTCTTC

len: 12
abundance: many
v_gene: TRBV5-5
d_gene: .
j_gene: TRBJ2-7
CDR3aa: CASSLVGHEQYF
CDR3nt: TGTGCCAGCAGCTTGGTGGGGCACGAGCAGTACTTC

len: 18
abundance: .
v_gene: TRBV15
d_gene: TRBD2
j_gene: TRBJ2-1
CDR3aa: CATSRDLLAGGLYNEQFF
CDR3nt: TGTGCCACCAGCAGAGATCTGCTAGCGGGAGGCCTCTACAATGAGCAGTTCTTC

len: 14
abundance: .
v_gene: TRBV7-9
d_gene: .
j_gene: TRBJ2-7
CDR3aa: CASSAPMGHYEQYF
CDR3nt: TGTGCCAGCAGCGCACCGATGGGGCACTACGAGCAGTACTTC

len: 14
abundance: .
v_gene: TRBV6-2/TRBV6-3
d_gene: .
j_gene: TRBJ1-1
CDR3aa: CASRLLTGNTEAFF
CDR3nt: TGTGCCAGCAGACTACTGACAGGGAACACTGAAGCTTTCTTT

len: 14
abundance: few
v_gene: TRBV5-1
d_gene: TRBD1
j_gene: TRBJ2-2
CDR3aa: CASGRGQGTGELFF
CDR3nt: TGCGCCAGCGGACGGGGACAGGGCACCGGGGAGCTGTTTTTT

len: 18
abundance: .
v_gene: TRBV11-1
d_gene: TRBD2
j_gene: TRBJ2-3
CDR3aa: CASSLISGGPKNTDTQYF
CDR3nt: TGTGCCAGCAGCTTAATTTCGGGGGGACCCAAAAACACAGATACGCAGTATTTT

len: 13
abundance: .
v_gene: TRBV6-1
d_gene: .
j_gene: TRBJ1-2
CDR3aa: CASSLRGRYGYTF
CDR3nt: TGTGCCAGCAGTCTGAGGGGCCGCTATGGCTACACCTTC

len: 14
abundance: .
v_gene: TRBV10-2
d_gene: .
j_gene: TRBJ1-1
CDR3aa: CASSESLQNTEAFF
CDR3nt: TGCGCCAGCAGTGAGAGTCTCCAGAACACTGAAGCTTTCTTT

len: 15
abundance: .
v_gene: TRBV6-2/TRBV6-3
d_gene: TRBD1
j_gene: TRBJ1-1
CDR3aa: CASSYGGQGRTEAFF
CDR3nt: TGTGCCAGCAGTTACGGAGGACAGGGGCGGACTGAAGCTTTCTTT

len: 16
abundance: .
v_gene: TRBV28
d_gene: TRBD2
j_gene: TRBJ2-1
CDR3aa: CASTLGGAGVYIEQFF
CDR3nt: TGTGCCAGCACCTTGGGGGGAGCGGGGGTATACATTGAGCAGTTCTTC

len: 16
abundance: few
v_gene: TRBV9
d_gene: TRBD2
j_gene: TRBJ2-5
CDR3aa: CASSVRIAGPGETQYF
CDR3nt: TGTGCCAGCAGCGTAAGGATAGCGGGGCCGGGAGAGACCCAGTACTTC

len: 13
abundance: .
v_gene: TRBV12-3/TRBV12-4
d_gene: .
j_gene: TRBJ2-7
CDR3aa: CASSLLNNYEQYF
CDR3nt: TGTGCCAGCAGTCTACTAAATAACTACGAGCAGTACTTC

len: 18
abundance: .
v_gene: TRBV4-3
d_gene: .
j_gene: TRBJ2-1
CDR3aa: CASSQDEWDASSYNEQFF
CDR3nt: TGCGCCAGCAGCCAAGATGAGTGGGACGCAAGCTCCTACAATGAGCAGTTCTTC

len: 14
abundance: few
v_gene: TRBV4-3
d_gene: .
j_gene: TRBJ2-1
CDR3aa: CASSPGPSSDEQFF
CDR3nt: TGCGCCAGCAGCCCGGGACCCTCATCCGATGAGCAGTTCTTC

len: 15
abundance: few
v_gene: TRBV10-2
d_gene: .
j_gene: TRBJ2-1
CDR3aa: CASRGDGPRYNEQFF
CDR3nt: TGCGCCAGCAGAGGGGATGGGCCGAGATACAATGAGCAGTTCTTC

len: 15
abundance: .
v_gene: TRBV27
d_gene: TRBD1
j_gene: TRBJ2-7
CDR3aa: CASSSRDRGGYEQYF
CDR3nt: TGTGCCAGCAGTTCGCGGGACAGGGGTGGCTACGAGCAGTACTTC

len: 16
abundance: .
v_gene: TRBV4-2
d_gene: .
j_gene: TRBJ2-3
CDR3aa: CASSQGGSRRTDTQYF
CDR3nt: TGTGCCAGCAGCCAAGGGGGGAGCCGACGCACAGATACGCAGTATTTT

len: 14
abundance: .
v_gene: TRBV15
d_gene: .
j_gene: TRBJ2-7
CDR3aa: CATSSRALRKEQYF
CDR3nt: TGTGCCACCAGCAGCCGGGCCCTCCGCAAAGAGCAGTACTTC

len: 14
abundance: .
v_gene: TRBV2
d_gene: .
j_gene: TRBJ2-7
CDR3aa: CASSEGRNSYEQYF
CDR3nt: TGTGCCAGCAGTGAAGGTAGAAATAGCTACGAGCAGTACTTC

len: 16
abundance: .
v_gene: TRBV3-1
d_gene: .
j_gene: TRBJ2-1
CDR3aa: CASSQGSPSHHNEQFF
CDR3nt: TGTGCCAGCAGCCAAGGGTCCCCTAGTCACCACAATGAGCAGTTCTTC

len: 16
abundance: few
v_gene: TRBV5-1
d_gene: TRBD2
j_gene: TRBJ2-1
CDR3aa: CASEETSGVSYNEQFF
CDR3nt: TGCGCCAGCGAAGAGACTAGCGGTGTCTCCTACAATGAGCAGTTCTTC

len: 15
abundance: few
v_gene: TRBV20-1
d_gene: .
j_gene: TRBJ2-2
CDR3aa: CSARRAGRNTGELFF
CDR3nt: TGCAGTGCTAGACGCGCGGGACGGAACACCGGGGAGCTGTTTTTT

len: 13
abundance: .
v_gene: TRBV29-1
d_gene: .
j_gene: TRBJ2-7
CDR3aa: CSVKRTASYEQYF
CDR3nt: TGCAGCGTCAAACGGACGGCGTCCTACGAGCAGTACTTC

len: 19
abundance: .
v_gene: TRBV3-1
d_gene: .
j_gene: TRBJ2-2
CDR3aa: CASSQVGPGVQANTGELFF
CDR3nt: TGTGCCAGCAGCCAAGTAGGTCCAGGAGTTCAGGCAAACACCGGGGAGCTGTTTTTT

len: 16
abundance: .
v_gene: TRBV10-3
d_gene: .
j_gene: TRBJ1-4
CDR3aa: CAISESSSATNEKLFF
CDR3nt: TGTGCCATCAGTGAGTCGTCTAGTGCAACTAATGAAAAACTGTTTTTT

len: 16
abundance: .
v_gene: TRBV7-9
d_gene: TRBD1
j_gene: TRBJ2-1
CDR3aa: CASRPWGQGDYNEQFF
CDR3nt: TGTGCCAGCAGACCCTGGGGACAGGGAGACTACAATGAGCAGTTCTTC

len: 14
abundance: .
v_gene: TRBV15
d_gene: .
j_gene: TRBJ2-3
CDR3aa: CATSRDTSRDTQYF
CDR3nt: TGTGCCACCAGCAGAGATACTAGTAGGGATACGCAGTATTTT

len: 15
abundance: few
v_gene: TRBV7-8
d_gene: .
j_gene: TRBJ2-7
CDR3aa: CASSLAGTGAGEQYF
CDR3nt: TGTGCCAGCAGCTTAGCCGGGACAGGAGCGGGGGAGCAGTACTTC

len: 13
abundance: .
v_gene: TRBV7-2
d_gene: .
j_gene: TRBJ2-1
CDR3aa: CASSLGSFDEQFF
CDR3nt: TGTGCCAGCAGCTTAGGCAGCTTCGATGAGCAGTTCTTC

len: 17
abundance: .
v_gene: TRBV9
d_gene: TRBD2
j_gene: TRBJ2-3
CDR3aa: CASSPTSGRVLVDTQYF
CDR3nt: TGTGCCAGCAGCCCCACTAGCGGGAGGGTTCTCGTGGATACGCAGTATTTT

len: 12
abundance: many
v_gene: TRBV20-1
d_gene: .
j_gene: TRBJ1-6
CDR3aa: CSATGPVGPLHF
CDR3nt: TGCAGTGCTACTGGGCCCGTTGGGCCCCTCCACTTT

len: 15
abundance: .
v_gene: TRBV7-9
d_gene: .
j_gene: TRBJ2-5
CDR3aa: CASSLGGGATETQYF
CDR3nt: TGTGCCAGCAGCTTAGGGGGGGGGGCAACGGAGACCCAGTACTTC

len: 15
abundance: few
v_gene: TRBV20-1
d_gene: .
j_gene: TRBJ2-3
CDR3aa: CSARDWRRQANTQYF
CDR3nt: TGCAGTGCTAGAGATTGGAGACGCCAGGCGAATACGCAGTATTTT

len: 23
abundance: few
v_gene: TRBV2
d_gene: TRBD2
j_gene: TRBJ2-1
CDR3aa: CASRMKLRGLAGVSTNSYNEQFF
CDR3nt: TGTGCCAGCAGGATGAAGTTGAGGGGACTAGCGGGAGTATCTACCAACTCCTACAATGAGCAGTTCTTC

len: 15
abundance: few
v_gene: TRBV27
d_gene: TRBD2
j_gene: TRBJ2-1
CDR3aa: CASRLSGGVYNEQFF
CDR3nt: TGTGCCAGCAGGTTGAGCGGGGGGGTCTACAATGAGCAGTTCTTC

len: 14
abundance: .
v_gene: TRBV30
d_gene: .
j_gene: TRBJ1-1
CDR3aa: CAWVRGGMNTEAFF
CDR3nt: TGTGCCTGGGTGAGGGGTGGGATGAACACTGAAGCTTTCTTT

len: 13
abundance: .
v_gene: TRBV20-1
d_gene: .
j_gene: TRBJ2-3
CDR3aa: CSASQAVTDTQYF
CDR3nt: TGCAGTGCTTCGCAAGCTGTCACAGATACGCAGTATTTT

len: 15
abundance: .
v_gene: TRBV4-3
d_gene: .
j_gene: TRBJ2-7
CDR3aa: CASSQVSGVNYEQYF
CDR3nt: TGCGCCAGCAGCCAAGTGTCGGGAGTAAACTACGAGCAGTACTTC

len: 14
abundance: few
v_gene: TRBV20-1
d_gene: .
j_gene: TRBJ2-2
CDR3aa: CSARIGYRTGELFF
CDR3nt: TGCAGTGCTAGAATAGGGTACCGCACCGGGGAGCTGTTTTTT

len: 15
abundance: few
v_gene: TRBV7-9
d_gene: TRBD2
j_gene: TRBJ2-3
CDR3aa: CASSLRGGVADTQYF
CDR3nt: TGTGCCAGCAGCTTGCGGGGGGGTGTAGCCGATACGCAGTATTTT

len: 13
abundance: .
v_gene: TRBV6-1
d_gene: .
j_gene: TRBJ2-5
CDR3aa: CASIPAGVVTQYF
CDR3nt: TGTGCCAGCATCCCCGCAGGGGTTGTGACCCAGTACTTC

len: 14
abundance: few
v_gene: TRBV20-1
d_gene: .
j_gene: TRBJ2-3
CDR3aa: CSARWGTSTDTQYF
CDR3nt: TGCAGTGCTAGATGGGGAACTAGCACAGATACGCAGTATTTT

len: 13
abundance: few
v_gene: TRBV20-1
d_gene: TRBD2
j_gene: TRBJ2-1
CDR3aa: CSARDGTRGEQFF
CDR3nt: TGCAGTGCTAGAGACGGGACTAGGGGTGAGCAGTTCTTC

len: 13
abundance: .
v_gene: TRBV24-1
d_gene: TRBD1
j_gene: TRBJ2-5
CDR3aa: CATRSGQGETQYF
CDR3nt: TGTGCCACCAGATCAGGACAGGGGGAGACCCAGTACTTC

len: 16
abundance: few
v_gene: TRBV7-9
d_gene: .
j_gene: TRBJ1-6
CDR3aa: CASRDGSRAFNSPLHF
CDR3nt: TGTGCCAGCAGGGATGGGAGCCGAGCTTTCAATTCACCCCTCCACTTT

len: 18
abundance: .
v_gene: TRBV2
d_gene: TRBD2
j_gene: TRBJ2-7
CDR3aa: CASRSGTSALSPSYEQYF
CDR3nt: TGTGCCAGCAGATCCGGGACTAGCGCATTATCTCCCTCCTACGAGCAGTACTTC

len: 13
abundance: many
v_gene: TRBV15
d_gene: .
j_gene: TRBJ2-5
CDR3aa: CATSRDNGATQYF
CDR3nt: TGTGCCACCAGCAGAGATAATGGAGCGACCCAGTACTTC

len: 14
abundance: .
v_gene: TRBV28
d_gene: .
j_gene: TRBJ1-1
CDR3aa: CASSPLGGSPEAFF
CDR3nt: TGTGCCAGCAGTCCCCTTGGGGGGAGCCCTGAAGCTTTCTTT

len: 15
abundance: .
v_gene: TRBV6-5
d_gene: TRBD1
j_gene: TRBJ1-4
CDR3aa: CASSYSSRTGGQLFF
CDR3nt: TGTGCCAGCAGTTACTCGAGCCGGACAGGGGGTCAACTGTTTTTT

len: 15
abundance: few
v_gene: TRBV7-2
d_gene: .
j_gene: TRBJ2-7
CDR3aa: CASSLVVGPTYEQYF
CDR3nt: TGTGCCAGCAGCTTAGTTGTGGGGCCGACCTACGAGCAGTACTTC

len: 12
abundance: .
v_gene: TRBV5-1
d_gene: .
j_gene: TRBJ2-7
CDR3aa: CASSLDFNEQYF
CDR3nt: TGCGCCAGCAGCTTGGACTTTAACGAGCAGTACTTC

len: 14
abundance: few
v_gene: TRBV6-1
d_gene: .
j_gene: TRBJ1-1
CDR3aa: CASRRLRVRTEAFF
CDR3nt: TGTGCCAGCAGAAGGCTCAGGGTGCGCACTGAAGCTTTCTTT

len: 15
abundance: few
v_gene: TRBV20-1
d_gene: TRBD1
j_gene: TRBJ1-1
CDR3aa: CSALSGQGSGTEAFF
CDR3nt: TGCAGTGCTTTATCGGGACAGGGGAGTGGAACTGAAGCTTTCTTT

len: 15
abundance: .
v_gene: TRBV7-2
d_gene: TRBD2
j_gene: TRBJ2-1
CDR3aa: CASSTTSGVYNEQFF
CDR3nt: TGTGCCAGCAGCACGACTAGCGGGGTGTACAATGAGCAGTTCTTC